This entry lists 30 T cell receptor beta chains sequenced from one sample in a study of T cell clonality in common variable immunodeficiency. Study-wide findings and caveats: Common variable immunodeficiency TCR beta sequences reportedly had fewer deletions and N-nucleotide insertions.

These TCRs' antigens remain unknown. The table came from immunoSEQ multiplex PCR; TCRdb's copy has only in-frame clones and leaves some out. Sampling found tens of thousands of clones, none seen once. Sequencing was carried out using peripheral blood mononuclear cells. Source of these receptors: a human donor with common variable immunodeficiency.

This clone was picked up many times. The CDR3 end is not reached by the read, which stops 3 residues before it; the germline J gene fills it in. The genes are TRBV20-1 and TRBJ1-1, with D perhaps matching TRBD1 (5 bases). CDR3 length equals 16 residues. The germline V gene encodes CDR1 DFQATT and CDR2 SNEGSKA (reference sequence). V was pared by 3 bases and J by 1 base, with 18 bases between. CDR3 bases read: TGCAGTGCTAGTGAATCCCAGGGTGTGTGGAACACTGAA. This gives the protein CSASESQGVWNTE. The entire CDR3 sequence reads CSASESQGVWNTEAFF.

The sample holds many counts of this clone. The CDR3 end falls 3 residues outside the read, so it is completed with the germline J gene. The J gene is TRBJ2-7, the V gene TRBV7-6, with TRBD1 identical over 8 bases. After removal of 5 bases from V and 5 bases from J, the junction contained 5 bases not matched to a gene. This CDR3 is 13 amino acids long. Germline CDR1 and CDR2: SGHVS and FNYEAQ. The part of the CDR3 DNA that was read is TGTGCCAGCAGCCGAGACAGGGGCCACGAG. This codes for CASSRDRGHE. The complete CDR3 protein is CASSRDRGHEQYF. Complete variable domain (other parts from reference TRBV7-6 and TRBJ2-7): GAGVSQSPRYKVTKRGQDVALRCDPISGHVSLYWYRQALGQGPEFLTYFNYEAQQDKSGLPNDRFSAERPEGSISTLTIQRTEQRDSAMYRCASSRDRGHEQYFGPGTRLTVT.

This clone was recorded at least ten times. The read terminates 3 residues before the CDR3 end, so the remaining end is supplied by the germline J gene. The chain is built from TRBV28 and TRBJ2-5, with 11 bases matching TRBD1. Looked up from germline, CDR1 is MDHEN and CDR2 is SYDVKM. The V gene end was trimmed by 1 base and the J gene end by 5 bases; junction bases not matched to a gene: 3. The CDR3 totals 15 residues. Partial CDR3 DNA: TGTGCCAGCAGTTTATCAGGGACAGGGGGGGAGACC. This codes for CASSLSGTGGET. The CDR3 as a whole reads CASSLSGTGGETQYF.

This clone was seen at least ten times. The read finishes 3 residues shy of the CDR3 end, and the germline J gene is used to complete it. The chain employs TRBV4-2 and TRBJ1-4, with D possibly matching TRBD1 (5 bases). In germline, CDR1 is LGHNA, CDR2 YNFKEQ. The CDR3 has 14 amino acids. V lost 1 base, J lost 7 bases, and 10 bases lay in between. The sequenced CDR3 bases are TGTGCCAGCAGCCAAGTGGGGGGGGGTGAAAAA. This sequence encodes CASSQVGGGEK. The full CDR3 reads CASSQVGGGEKLFF.

This clone was seen ten or more times. The sequenced CDR3 bases are TGTGCCAGCAGCTTAGGTCTAGCGACAGATACG. Amino acids: CASSLGLATDT. The full CDR3 reads CASSLGLATDTQYF. The chain recombines TRBV7-2 with TRBJ2-3; D possibly corresponds to TRBD2 (6 bases). The read ends 3 residues before the CDR3 terminus; that terminus is restored from the germline J gene. This CDR3 region has 14 residues. V lost 1 base to trimming and J lost 3 bases, with 8 bases between them. Per the germline V gene, CDR1 is SGHTA and CDR2 is FQGNSA.

As concerns this clone: From the germline J gene comes the end of the CDR3, since the read stops 3 residues before it. The chain carries TRBV5-4 and TRBJ2-5; 9 bases agree with TRBD2. The V gene end was trimmed by 0 bases and the J gene end by 3 bases; junction bases not matched to a gene: 6. Germline V gene data show CDR1 as SGHNT and CDR2 as YYREEE (reference sequence). This CDR3 has 16 amino acids. The part of the CDR3 DNA that was read is TGTGCCAGCAGCTTGGGGAGTAGCGGGGGAAAAGAGACC. Translation gives CASSLGSSGGKET. The entire CDR3 is CASSLGSSGGKETQYF. The full variable domain, in which reference TRBV5-4 and TRBJ2-5 provide the parts outside the CDR3, is ETGVTQSPTHLIKTRGQQVTLRCSSQSGHNTVSWYQQALGQGPQFIFQYYREEENGRGNFPPRFSGLQFPNYSSELNVNALELDDSALYLCASSLGSSGGKETQYFGPGTRLLVL.

Ten or more counts support this clone. Read data end 3 residues before the CDR3 end; the end is taken from the germline J gene. This chain connects TRBV19 to TRBJ2-7; 7 nucleotides line up with TRBD1. Germline V gene data show CDR1 as LNHDA and CDR2 as SQIVND (reference sequence). J lost 3 bases, V lost 4 bases, and 6 bases had no gene match. The CDR3 has 14 residues. CDR3 DNA, as far as it was read: TGTGCCAGTAGTAGGCAGGGGGACAGCTACGAG. Translation gives CASSRQGDSYE. The CDR3 as a whole reads CASSRQGDSYEQYF.

This clone came up many times. The read is 3 residues too short to cover the CDR3 end, so that end is filled in from the germline J gene. The V and J genes are TRBV5-8 and TRBJ2-1, with a tentative D call TRBD1 (5 bases). The ends were cut back, 2 bases at V and 2 bases at J, with 11 bases in the middle. Germline CDR1 is SGHTS and CDR2 is YDEGEE. The CDR3 has 15 residues. The covered CDR3 bases are TGTGCCAGCAGCTTATCTACAGGTACCTACAATGAG. Protein product: CASSLSTGTYNE. The complete CDR3 sequence is CASSLSTGTYNEQFF.

This clone was recorded many times. The read finishes 3 residues shy of the CDR3 end, and the germline J gene is used to complete it. The chain uses TRBV5-1 and TRBJ2-3; D is perhaps TRBD2 (6 bases). In germline, CDR1 is SGHRS, CDR2 YFSETQ. The CDR3 extends over 16 amino acids. Trimming took 4 bases from V and 4 from J, leaving 19 bases between them. The part of the CDR3 DNA that was read is TGCGCCAGCAGCCCAGGAAGAACTAGCACGCCAGATACG. It specifies CASSPGRTSTPDT. The CDR3 as a whole reads CASSPGRTSTPDTQYF.

This clone was seen ten or more times. Read coverage stops 3 residues before the CDR3 terminus; the germline J gene supplies the remainder. The gene calls are TRBV20-1 and TRBJ2-7, with 12 bases that match TRBD2. V lost 5 bases, J lost 2 bases, and 4 bases stayed unmatched. Germline V gene lookup returns CDR1 DFQATT and CDR2 SNEGSKA (reference sequence). The CDR3 covers 14 residues. The CDR3 sequence is CSAPTSGGTYEQYF. The part of the CDR3 DNA that was read is TGCAGTGCTCCGACTAGCGGGGGAACCTACGAG.

The sample holds many counts of this clone. The sequence runs out 3 residues before the end of the CDR3; the remainder is reconstructed from the germline J gene. The chain joins TRBV20-1 to TRBJ2-3; D possibly corresponds to TRBD2 (6 bases). This CDR3 is built from 14 residues. The V end lost 5 bases, the J end lost 1 base, and 13 bases lay between the germline ends. Germline CDR1 and CDR2: DFQATT and SNEGSKA (reference sequence). The CDR3: CSALDYLGTDTQYF. The CDR3 DNA, read in part, is TGCAGTGCTTTGGACTACCTGGGCACAGATACG.

In this sample, this clone turned up many times. The read stops 3 residues short of the end of the CDR3; the missing end is completed from the germline J gene. The chain has TRBV5-1 and TRBJ2-1; D gene uncertain. V was shortened by 5 bases and J by 7 bases, with 16 bases between the two germline ends. Germline V gene lookup returns CDR1 SGHRS and CDR2 YFSETQ. This CDR3 is 14 amino acids long. CDR3 protein: CASRSLGSDNEQFF. The CDR3 bases that were read are TGCGCCAGCAGAAGTCTTGGCTCAGATAATGAG.

This clone showed up many times. From the germline J gene comes the end of the CDR3, since the read stops 3 residues before it. The chain links TRBV7-9 to TRBJ1-2, with D possibly TRBD1 on 5 matching bases. Per the germline V gene, CDR1 is SEHNR and CDR2 is FQNEAQ (reference sequence). V gave up 7 bases and J gave up 0 bases, with 15 bases separating them. This CDR3 comprises 15 residues. The sequenced part of the CDR3 DNA is TGTGCCAGCACCCCCGACAGATCCTCTAACTATGGC. It specifies CASTPDRSSNYG. In full, the CDR3 reads CASTPDRSSNYGYTF.

There are many counts of this clone. The read finishes 3 residues shy of the CDR3 end, and the germline J gene is used to complete it. The J gene is TRBJ2-5, the V gene TRBV5-6; 8 positions agree with TRBD1. Looked up from germline, CDR1 is SGHDT and CDR2 is YYEEEE. J gave up 1 base and V 0 bases, and 2 bases lay outside the gene matches. The CDR3 spans 15 residues. This CDR3 is CASSLDRGSQETQYF. CDR3 DNA, as far as it was read: TGTGCCAGCAGCTTGGACAGGGGGTCCCAAGAGACC.

In this sample, this clone turned up many times. The read is 3 residues too short to cover the CDR3 end, so that end is filled in from the germline J gene. The chain is built from TRBV5-5 and TRBJ1-1, with a weak D call TRBD1 (5 bases). CDR1 SGHKS and CDR2 YYEKEE come from the germline V gene (reference sequence). The CDR3 runs to 13 residues. Trimming cost V 4 bases and J 2 bases, with 9 bases left between them. CDR3 DNA, as far as it was read: TGTGCCAGCAGCATGGGGCCTAACACTGAA. This encodes CASSMGPNTE. The CDR3 in full is CASSMGPNTEAFF.

In its sample, this clone was seen many times. Sequencing ends 3 residues short of the CDR3 end; the germline J gene provides the rest. The chain is built from TRBV28 and TRBJ2-2; D is possibly TRBD1 (6 bases). The CDR3 loop spans 14 amino acids. Germline CDR1 and CDR2: MDHEN and SYDVKM. Trimming cost V 8 bases and J 0 bases, with 10 bases left between them. The chain's CDR3 is CASVGGSNTGELFF. Incomplete CDR3 DNA: TGTGCCAGCGTAGGGGGATCGAACACCGGGGAG.

This clone was picked up many times. The CDR3 is cut off 3 residues early in the read; its end comes from the germline J gene. The gene calls are TRBV4-1 and TRBJ1-2; 9 bases agree with TRBD1. The CDR3 is 15 amino acids. Unmatched junction bases numbered 4, after V lost 1 base and J lost 4 bases. CDR1 is MGHRA, CDR2 YSYEKL, per germline. This CDR3 reads CASSQVTGGLYGYTF. CDR3 DNA (partial): TGCGCCAGCAGCCAAGTCACAGGGGGCCTCTATGGC.

This clone showed up many times. Read data end 3 residues before the CDR3 end; the end is taken from the germline J gene. V is TRBV11-2 and J is TRBJ1-2; 7 bases are a match to TRBD1. This CDR3 spans 15 amino acids. Germline CDR1 SGHAT, CDR2 FQNNGV. V shed 2 bases, J shed 0 bases, and the junction held 3 bases outside the gene matches. The covered CDR3 bases are TGTGCCAGCAGCTTAACAGGGGTACCTAACTATGGC. The encoded protein is CASSLTGVPNYG. The CDR3 in its entirety is CASSLTGVPNYGYTF.

This clone was observed many times. Coverage ceases 3 residues before the CDR3 finishes, and the germline J gene fills in the end. The chain recombines TRBV7-9 with TRBJ2-2, with D perhaps TRBD1 (7 bases). Trimming removed 5 bases at V and 3 bases at J, with 13 bases between. Germline CDR1 SEHNR, CDR2 FQNEAQ (reference sequence). The CDR3 is 15 amino acids. CDR3 region: CASSGGTVYTGELFF. The sequenced part of the CDR3 DNA is TGTGCCAGCAGCGGGGGGACAGTCTACACCGGGGAG.

In its sample, this clone was seen many times. The CDR3 is cut off 3 residues early in the read; its end comes from the germline J gene. The V gene is TRBV10-3, the J gene TRBJ1-1, with D possibly being TRBD1 (5 bases). This CDR3 has 14 residues. Germline V gene data show CDR1 as ENHRY and CDR2 as SYGVKD. The V end was cut by 7 bases, the J end by 5 bases, with 17 bases between. CDR3 protein: CAITPGGVRTEAFF. The part of the CDR3 DNA that was read is TGTGCCATCACCCCGGGGGGGGTAAGGACTGAA.

This clone was observed many times. Read data end 3 residues before the CDR3 end; the end is taken from the germline J gene. This chain connects TRBV5-4 to TRBJ2-3; maybe TRBD1 (6 bases). CDR3 length: 14 amino acids. Germline CDR1 SGHNT, CDR2 YYREEE (reference sequence). The germline V and J ends were trimmed by 4 bases and 4 bases, with 13 bases remaining between them. The CDR3 here is CASSQGQPADTQYF. CDR3 DNA (partial): TGTGCCAGCAGCCAGGGACAACCGGCAGATACG.

At least ten counts were recorded for this clone. The read terminates 3 residues ahead of where the CDR3 ends, so the germline J gene completes it. The chain combines TRBV6-1 with TRBJ1-2; maybe TRBD1 (6 bases). CDR1 and CDR2 from the germline V gene are MNHNS and SASEGT. The CDR3 is 14 amino acids. CDR3 protein: CASSEGRDIGGYTF. The sequenced part of the CDR3 DNA is TGTGCCAGCAGTGAAGGCCGGGACATAGGCGGC.

This clone was seen repeatedly, ten times or more. The read gets to within 3 residues of the CDR3 end, and the germline J gene fills in the rest. The gene calls are TRBV7-6 and TRBJ2-3, with D perhaps TRBD2 (6 bases). The CDR3 is 14 amino acids. The germline V and J ends were trimmed by 1 base and 4 bases, with 9 bases remaining between them. Germline V CDR1 and CDR2: SGHVS, FNYEAQ. The covered CDR3 bases are TGTGCCAGCAGCTTAGGGATAGCGGCAGATACG. Its translation is CASSLGIAADT. The complete CDR3 reads CASSLGIAADTQYF.

Ten or more counts support this clone. Sequencing ends 3 residues short of the CDR3 end; the germline J gene provides the rest. V usage is TRBV5-4 and J usage is TRBJ2-7; no reliable D call. Trimming stripped 1 base from V and 2 bases from J, with 7 bases between. The CDR3 is made up of 13 amino acids. Germline assignment: CDR1 SGHNT and CDR2 YYREEE (reference sequence). The CDR3 spells CASSLTPTYEQYF. Partial CDR3 DNA: TGTGCCAGCAGCTTGACACCCACCTACGAG.

There are many counts of this clone. The DNA ends 3 residues before the CDR3 does, and the rest of the CDR3 is filled in from the germline J gene. The chain carries TRBV7-9 and TRBJ1-2; a possible D gene is TRBD1 (5 bases). V was trimmed by 5 bases and J by 7 bases, leaving 17 bases between them. CDR3 length: 14 amino acids. CDR1 SEHNR and CDR2 FQNEAQ come from the germline V gene (reference sequence). The part of the CDR3 DNA that was read is TGTGCCAGCAGCCGCCCCGGGGGTCCCGGTGGC. Its translation is CASSRPGGPGG. The whole CDR3 is CASSRPGGPGGYTF. Full variable domain (missing parts from reference TRBV7-9 and TRBJ1-2): DTGVSQNPRHKITKRGQNVTFRCDPISEHNRLYWYRQTLGQGPEFLTYFQNEAQLEKSRLLSDRFSAERPKGSFSTLEIQRTEQGDSAMYLCASSRPGGPGGYTFGSGTRLTVV.

There are many counts of this clone. The sequence runs out 3 residues before the end of the CDR3; the remainder is reconstructed from the germline J gene. The chain is built from TRBV11-3 and TRBJ1-4, with 10 bases aligning to TRBD1. The CDR3 spans 15 residues. CDR1 is SGHNT and CDR2 is YENEEA in the germline V gene. V dropped 3 bases and J dropped 5; count of bases not matched to a gene: 3. CDR3 protein: CASSFGTGENEKLFF. The covered CDR3 bases are TGTGCCAGCAGCTTCGGGACAGGGGAGAATGAAAAA.

This clone was counted many times. The CDR3 end is not reached by the read, which stops 3 residues before it; the germline J gene fills it in. The gene calls are TRBV6-2 or TRBV6-3 and TRBJ2-7, with TRBD1 matching 8 bases. The CDR3 runs to 15 residues. The V segment lost 4 bases and the J segment 5 bases; nucleotides outside the gene matches: 10. Germline assignment: CDR1 MNHEY and CDR2 SVGEGT. The sequenced part of the CDR3 DNA is TGTGCCAGCAGTTGGGGACAGGTCGAGATAGACGAG. Its protein is CASSWGQVEIDE. The whole CDR3 reads CASSWGQVEIDEQYF.

This clone came up many times. The CDR3 region is CASSFWDRAYEQYF. CDR3 DNA (partial): TGTGCCAGCAGTTTCTGGGACAGAGCCTACGAG. The chain couples TRBV12-3 or TRBV12-4 to TRBJ2-7; TRBD1 matches at 7 bases. The observed sequence ends 3 residues before the CDR3 terminus, with the missing tail filled in from the germline J gene. The CDR3 runs 14 residues. The V gene end was trimmed by 3 bases and the J gene end by 2 bases; junction bases not matched to a gene: 4.

This clone occurred many times. Read sequence stops 3 residues before the CDR3 end, and the germline J gene provides the missing end. This sequence joins TRBV20-1 and TRBJ2-5, with a weak D call TRBD2 (6 bases). Deletions cut 3 bases from V and 2 bases from J, with 13 bases between. From germline, CDR1 is DFQATT and CDR2 SNEGSKA (reference sequence). This CDR3 is built from 14 residues. CDR3 loop: CSASNAGRQETQYF. The CDR3 bases that were read are TGCAGTGCTAGCAATGCGGGGAGGCAAGAGACC.

In this sample, this clone turned up many times. The read finishes 3 residues shy of the CDR3 end, and the germline J gene is used to complete it. The chain employs TRBV6-2 or TRBV6-3 and TRBJ1-1, with D possibly TRBD1 on 6 matching bases. Germline loops: CDR1 MNHEY, CDR2 SVGEGT. The CDR3 is 14 amino acids. With 5 bases removed from V and 5 bases from J, the gap between germline ends came to 15 bases. The sequenced CDR3 bases are TGTGCCAGCAGTCAACCGGACAGATTAACTGAA. It is translated as CASSQPDRLTE. Given in full, the CDR3 is CASSQPDRLTEAFF.